This entry features one T cell receptor (beta chain) sequence. Its antigen is unknown. The sample belongs to a study of PD-1 blockade in classical Hodgkin lymphoma. Looking at the study overall: Nivolumab 3 mg/kg was given intravenously every 2 weeks. Overall study results and limits: Significant TCR diversity gains by C4D1 occurred in CD4+ but not CD8+ cells. Before treatment, TCR diversity in newly diagnosed patients was reportedly lower than in healthy donors.

Relapse after autologous stem cell transplantation occurred in every patient, and brentuximab vedotin exposure varied. Repertoires were generated with immunoSEQ multiplex PCR, while TCRdb's copy carries only in-frame clones and drops some. The profile shows 23,000 or so clones, over 70% of them singletons. The CDR3 runs 12 residues. Between the trimmed V and J ends, which lost 1 base and 1 base, there was a span of 1 base. Germline V gives CDR1 SGHTA, CDR2 FQGNSA. This receptor was taken from a human donor with classical Hodgkin lymphoma. This chain joins TRBV7-2 and TRBJ2-5; D remains ambiguous. The sequenced sample was peripheral blood mononuclear cells (PBMCs), obtained at baseline. The chain's CDR3 is CASSLGQETQYF. DNA of the CDR3: TGTGCCAGCAGCTTAGGCCAAGAGACCCAGTACTTC.